Each of the 27 T cell receptor beta chains below was sequenced from the same sample in a study of long-term antiretroviral therapy in people with HIV. Survey-level immunoSEQ v3.0 assays were run. This table comes from immunoSEQ multiplex PCR, and its TCRdb copy is limited to in-frame clones, with some not included. The repertoire holds under 50,000 clones, with approximately 94% as singletons. The source material was unsorted PBMCs, sampled 9 to 9.5 years after starting antiretroviral therapy. All receptors come from a man under 40 with HIV.

This chain connects TRBV7-6 to TRBJ2-1; D is undetermined. The CDR3 spans 14 residues. Trimming took 0 bases from V and 6 from J, leaving 9 bases between them. Germline lookup yields CDR1 SGHVS and CDR2 FNYEAQ. The CDR3 region has the DNA TGTGCCAGCAGCTTAGCCGGGTTAGGCAATGAGCAGTTCTTC. Translation gives CASSLAGLGNEQFF.

The rearrangement links TRBV5-1 to TRBJ2-2; no definite D call. V was trimmed by 7 bases and J by 7 bases, leaving 14 bases between them. Germline V CDR1 and CDR2: SGHRS, YFSETQ. CDR3 size: 13 residues. CDR3 nucleotides: TGCGCCAGCTTCCCCCCGTCAGGCGGGGAGCTGTTTTTT. Residues: CASFPPSGGELFF.

V usage is TRBV5-1 and J usage is TRBJ1-1, with unresolved D. CDR3 length: 15 amino acids. V was shortened by 4 bases and J by 1 base, with 14 bases between the two germline ends. Germline assignment: CDR1 SGHRS and CDR2 YFSETQ. Here the CDR3 DNA reads TGCGCCAGCAGCGATAACCCGAGTGGGAACACTGAAGCTTTCTTT. Translating it yields CASSDNPSGNTEAFF.

The chain recombines TRBV10-3 with TRBJ1-1; D is ambiguous. The V and J ends lost 0 bases and 5 bases respectively, with 10 bases between them. The CDR3 totals 14 residues. Germline V gene lookup returns CDR1 ENHRY and CDR2 SYGVKD. DNA for the CDR3: TGTGCCATCAGTGAGTCGTCGGGATTAACTGAAGCTTTCTTT. Its protein is CAISESSGLTEAFF.

The rearrangement links TRBV5-1 to TRBJ1-2; 7 nucleotides agree with TRBD1. This CDR3 comprises 13 residues. CDR1 is SGHRS and CDR2 is YFSETQ in the germline V gene. V lost 4 bases, J lost 5 bases, and 5 bases stayed unmatched. The CDR3 DNA is TGCGCCAGCAGCGAGACAGGGAGATATGGCTACACCTTC. This encodes CASSETGRYGYTF.

The chain couples TRBV11-3 to TRBJ1-3; 7 bases align to TRBD1. This CDR3 is 15 amino acids long. Germline CDR1 and CDR2: SGHNT and YENEEA. V lost 0 bases to trimming and J lost 3 bases; unmatched junction nucleotides: 2. This chain's CDR3 is CASSLEGQLGNTIYF. The CDR3 region has the DNA TGTGCCAGCAGCTTAGAGGGACAGCTTGGAAACACCATATATTTT. The variable domain in full, with the rest retrieved from reference TRBV11-3 and TRBJ1-3, is EAGVVQSPRYKIIEKKQPVAFWCNPISGHNTLYWYLQNLGQGPELLIRYENEEAVDDSQLPKDRFSAERLKGVDSTLKIQPAELGDSAVYLCASSLEGQLGNTIYFGEGSWLTVV.

This clone was detected once. The chain recombines TRBV6-1 with TRBJ2-3; weak D call: TRBD2 (5 bases). The germline CDR1 and CDR2 sequences are MNHNS and SASEGT. This CDR3 is 11 amino acids long. The V and J ends lost 7 bases and 7 bases respectively, with 9 bases between them. The CDR3 reads CASTTGNTQYF. The DNA of the CDR3 is TGTGCCAGCACAACGGGAAATACGCAGTATTTT.

The V and J genes are TRBV2 and TRBJ1-5; no definite D call. Germline lookup yields CDR1 SNHLY and CDR2 FYNNEI. The CDR3 has 14 residues. Trimming stripped 8 bases from V and 0 bases from J, with 11 bases between. CDR3 in amino acids: CASLMAPSNQPQHF. For the CDR3, the DNA is TGTGCCAGCCTGATGGCGCCTAGCAATCAGCCCCAGCATTTT. Based on the CDR3 plus reference TRBV2 and TRBJ1-5, the full variable domain is EPEVTQTPSHQVTQMGQEVILRCVPISNHLYFYWYRQILGQKVEFLVSFYNNEISEKSEIFDDQFSVERPDGSNFTLKIRSTKLEDSAMYFCASLMAPSNQPQHFGDGTRLSIL.

The genes are TRBV19 and TRBJ1-1; D may be TRBD1 (5 bases). The germline CDR1 and CDR2 sequences are LNHDA and SQIVND (reference sequence). The CDR3 spans 13 residues. V was cut by 6 bases and J by 6 bases, with 14 bases left in between. The DNA for the CDR3 is TGTGCCAGTAGAGCGACGGGGGATTCTGAAGCTTTCTTT. Its protein product is CASRATGDSEAFF.

V and J are TRBV2 and TRBJ1-2, with D unclear. Germline CDR1 reads SNHLY; CDR2 reads FYNNEI. The CDR3 is 14 amino acids. Trimming removed 3 bases at V and 2 bases at J, with 10 bases between. CDR3 coding DNA: TGTGCCAGCAGTGATGAGGCCTCAAACTATGGCTACACCTTC. As protein: CASSDEASNYGYTF.

This rearrangement joins TRBV27 to TRBJ2-1; D perhaps matches TRBD2 (6 bases). Per germline, CDR1 MNHEY and CDR2 SMNVEV (reference sequence). Trimming removed 4 bases at V and 5 bases at J, with 15 bases between. The length of the CDR3 is 15 residues. The CDR3 region is CASSSPGTANNEQFF. Here the CDR3 DNA reads TGTGCCAGCAGTTCACCCGGGACTGCGAACAATGAGCAGTTCTTC.

With respect to this clone: One end of the junction does not line up with germline, which may come from a read error. The same CDR3 also results from other DNA sequences found in this sample. The chain employs TRBV5-1 and TRBJ1-2; no definite D call. Germline CDR1 reads SGHRS; CDR2 reads YFSETQ. This CDR3 is built from 12 residues. CDR3 DNA sequence: TGCGCCAGTAGCTTACCAGGCGGGGGCTACACCTTC. Protein sequence: CASSLPGGGYTF.

This clone has only one observation. V and J are TRBV15 and TRBJ1-2; D ambiguous. V shed 0 bases and J shed 8 bases, with 10 bases lying between them. Germline assignment: CDR1 LNHNV and CDR2 YYDKDF (reference sequence). There are 13 residues in the CDR3. The CDR3 loop reads CATSRESGGGYTF. The CDR3 DNA reads TGTGCCACCAGCAGAGAGTCAGGTGGGGGCTACACCTTC.

This sequence joins TRBV7-2 and TRBJ1-5; D remains ambiguous. CDR3 length: 15 amino acids. The V end was cut by 0 bases, the J end by 0 bases, with 6 bases between. CDR1 SGHTA and CDR2 FQGNSA come from the germline V gene. CDR3 nucleotides: TGTGCCAGCAGCTTAGCAGGGTTTAGCAATCAGCCCCAGCATTTT. Translating it yields CASSLAGFSNQPQHF.

V and J are TRBV16 and TRBJ1-2, with TRBD1 identical over 8 bases. V dropped 0 bases and J dropped 4; count of bases not matched to a gene: 4. Germline assignment: CDR1 KGHSY and CDR2 FQNENV. The CDR3 runs to 15 residues. Written as DNA, the CDR3 is TGTGCCAGCAGCCAATCCCCAGGGGGCGGCTATGGCTACACCTTC. Its translation is CASSQSPGGGYGYTF.

This chain links TRBV6-5 with TRBJ1-5, with D possibly TRBD1 on 5 matching bases. The V gene lost 4 bases and the J gene lost 1 base, with 8 bases spanning the gap. The CDR3 spans 14 residues. Germline CDR1 reads MNHEY; CDR2 reads SVGAGI. The CDR3 protein is CASSSRDSNQPQHF. The CDR3 DNA is TGTGCCAGCAGTTCCCGGGACAGCAATCAGCCCCAGCATTTT.

The gene calls are TRBV18 and TRBJ2-3; 9 nucleotides agree with TRBD1. The length of the CDR3 is 18 residues. Per germline, CDR1 KGHSH and CDR2 LQKENI. V trimming: 1 base; J trimming: 2 bases; junction bases outside the gene matches: 10. The CDR3: CASSPRPTGGGNTDTQYF. CDR3 coding DNA: TGTGCCAGCTCACCACGACCGACAGGGGGTGGAAACACAGATACGCAGTATTTT.

The gene calls are TRBV7-8 and TRBJ2-3, with unresolved D. Per germline, CDR1 SGHVS and CDR2 FQNEAQ. V was trimmed by 1 base and J by 6 bases, leaving 17 bases between them. CDR3 size: 16 residues. The CDR3 bases are TGTGCCAGCAGCTTAGTCGAGCAGGCAGCATCCGATACGCAGTATTTT. Translation: CASSLVEQAASDTQYF. The full variable domain, in which reference TRBV7-8 and TRBJ2-3 provide the parts outside the CDR3, is GAGVSQSPRYKVAKRGQDVALRCDPISGHVSLFWYQQALGQGPEFLTYFQNEAQLDKSGLPSDRFFAERPEGSVSTLKIQRTQQEDSAVYLCASSLVEQAASDTQYFGPGTRLTVL.

The count of this clone is one. The chain employs TRBV4-1 and TRBJ2-1; 7 bases fit TRBD1. This CDR3 contains 14 residues. The junction had 7 bases not matched to a gene; V was cut back by 2 bases and J by 9 bases. The germline gives CDR1 MGHRA, CDR2 YSYEKL. DNA of the CDR3: TGCGCCAGCAGCCAACTGGGGACAGTTCGTGAGCAGTTCTTC. Its protein is CASSQLGTVREQFF.

In this sample, this clone turned up a few times. The J gene is TRBJ1-5, the V gene TRBV6-1, with unresolved D. The V end was cut by 1 base, the J end by 5 bases, with 9 bases between. The germline CDR1 and CDR2 sequences are MNHNS and SASEGT. The CDR3 contains 14 residues. CDR3 sequence (DNA): TGTGCCAGCAGTGAAGGGGGAGACCATCAGCCCCAGCATTTT. It translates to CASSEGGDHQPQHF.

V usage is TRBV6-5 and J usage is TRBJ2-1; 8 positions agree with TRBD1. Germline lookup yields CDR1 MNHEY and CDR2 SVGAGI. The CDR3 runs 15 residues. With 5 bases clipped from V and 5 bases from J, the junction kept 8 bases outside the gene matches. The CDR3 protein is CASSPDRGFHNEQFF. The DNA of the CDR3 is TGTGCCAGCAGTCCAGACAGGGGATTTCACAATGAGCAGTTCTTC.

This chain uses TRBV7-6 with TRBJ2-1, with D possibly being TRBD1 (6 bases). The CDR3 runs to 13 residues. Germline lookup yields CDR1 SGHVS and CDR2 FNYEAQ. The V gene lost 1 base and the J gene lost 6 bases, with 7 bases spanning the gap. The CDR3 DNA sequence: TGTGCCAGCAGCTTAGGACAGGCCAATGAGCAGTTCTTC. Protein: CASSLGQANEQFF.

This clone has only one observation. The CDR3 loop is CASSLRGARYQETQYF. Written as DNA, the CDR3 is TGCGCCAGCAGCCTACGGGGGGCGAGGTACCAAGAGACCCAGTACTTC. The genes are TRBV5-1 and TRBJ2-5; possibly TRBD2 for D (7 bases). The CDR3 has 16 residues. Trimming stripped 4 bases from V and 0 bases from J, with 16 bases between. The germline V gene encodes CDR1 SGHRS and CDR2 YFSETQ.

The gene calls are TRBV2 and TRBJ2-3, with D perhaps matching TRBD2 (5 bases). V lost 3 bases, J lost 3 bases, and 13 bases lay in between. Germline values: CDR1 SNHLY, CDR2 FYNNEI. The CDR3 covers 15 residues. The CDR3 DNA sequence: TGTGCCAGCAGTGATCAGCGGTTGGGGACAGATACGCAGTATTTT. It is translated as CASSDQRLGTDTQYF.

The V gene is TRBV5-4, the J gene TRBJ1-3; TRBD1 is a possible D gene (6 bases). V was trimmed by 0 bases and J by 0 bases, leaving 7 bases between them. Germline CDR1 SGHNT, CDR2 YYREEE (reference sequence). The CDR3 contains 15 residues. The CDR3, as DNA: TGTGCCAGCAGCTTGGGGGGACACTCTGGAAACACCATATATTTT. Translating gives CASSLGGHSGNTIYF.

The chain links TRBV6-5 to TRBJ2-1, with 8 bases matching TRBD1. Germline V CDR1 and CDR2: MNHEY, SVGAGI. V dropped 4 bases and J dropped 6; count of bases not matched to a gene: 2. The CDR3 spans 13 residues. The CDR3 sequence is CASSFGQGNEQFF. The CDR3, as DNA: TGTGCCAGCAGTTTCGGACAGGGCAATGAGCAGTTCTTC.

The chain is built from TRBV25-1 and TRBJ2-5; tentatively, D is TRBD1 (6 bases). V dropped 4 bases and J dropped 1 base, with 19 bases sitting between them. CDR1 is MGHDK, CDR2 SYGVNS, per germline. There are 17 residues in the CDR3. The CDR3 sequence is CASSGTLARGSQETQYF. Written as DNA, the CDR3 is TGTGCCAGCAGTGGGACTTTAGCGAGGGGGAGCCAAGAGACCCAGTACTTC.